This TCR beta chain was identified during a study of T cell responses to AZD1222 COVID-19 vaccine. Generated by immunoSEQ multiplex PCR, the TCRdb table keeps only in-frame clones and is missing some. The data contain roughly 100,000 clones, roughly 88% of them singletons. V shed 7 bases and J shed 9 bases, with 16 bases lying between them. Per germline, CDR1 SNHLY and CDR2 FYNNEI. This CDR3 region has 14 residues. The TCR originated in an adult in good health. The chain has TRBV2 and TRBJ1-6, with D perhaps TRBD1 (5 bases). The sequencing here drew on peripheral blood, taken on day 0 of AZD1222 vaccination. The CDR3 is CASTRMGGSSPLHF. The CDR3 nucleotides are TGTGCCAGCACCAGGATGGGGGGGAGTTCACCCCTCCACTTT.